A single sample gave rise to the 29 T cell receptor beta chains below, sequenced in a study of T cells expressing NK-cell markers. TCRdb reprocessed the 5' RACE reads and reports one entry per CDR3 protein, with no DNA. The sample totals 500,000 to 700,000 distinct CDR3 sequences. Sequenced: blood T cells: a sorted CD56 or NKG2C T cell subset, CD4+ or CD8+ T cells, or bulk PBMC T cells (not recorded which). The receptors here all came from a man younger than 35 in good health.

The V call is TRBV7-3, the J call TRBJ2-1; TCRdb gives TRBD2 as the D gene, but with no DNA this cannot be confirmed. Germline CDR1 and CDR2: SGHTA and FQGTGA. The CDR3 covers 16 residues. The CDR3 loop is CASSLTSGTSYNEQFF.

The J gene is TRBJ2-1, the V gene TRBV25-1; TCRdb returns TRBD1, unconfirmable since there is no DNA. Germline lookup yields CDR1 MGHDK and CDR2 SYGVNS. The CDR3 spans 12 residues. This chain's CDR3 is CAASRDYNEQFF.

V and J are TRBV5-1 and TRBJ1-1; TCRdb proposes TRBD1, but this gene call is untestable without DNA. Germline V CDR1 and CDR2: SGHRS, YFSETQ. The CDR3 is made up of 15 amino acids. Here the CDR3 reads CASSPRDRSNTEAFF.

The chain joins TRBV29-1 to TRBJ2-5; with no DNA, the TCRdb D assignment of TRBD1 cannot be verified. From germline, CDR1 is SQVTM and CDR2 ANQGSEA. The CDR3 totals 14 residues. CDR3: CSVEPDPQRETQYF.

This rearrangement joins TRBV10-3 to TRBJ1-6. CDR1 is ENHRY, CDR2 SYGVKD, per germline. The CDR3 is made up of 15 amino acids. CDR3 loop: CAISDPSGNNSPLHF.

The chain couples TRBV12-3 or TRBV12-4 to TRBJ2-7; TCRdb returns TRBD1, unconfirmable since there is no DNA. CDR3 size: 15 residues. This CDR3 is CASSLGGTQTYEQYF.

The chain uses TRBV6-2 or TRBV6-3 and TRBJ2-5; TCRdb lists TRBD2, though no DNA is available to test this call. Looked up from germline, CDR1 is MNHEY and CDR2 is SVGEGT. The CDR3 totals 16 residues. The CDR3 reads CASSHGTSGRKETQYF.

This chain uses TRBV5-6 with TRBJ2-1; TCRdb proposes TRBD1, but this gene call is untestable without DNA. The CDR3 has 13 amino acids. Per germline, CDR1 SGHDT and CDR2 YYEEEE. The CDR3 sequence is CASNRGPSNEQFF.

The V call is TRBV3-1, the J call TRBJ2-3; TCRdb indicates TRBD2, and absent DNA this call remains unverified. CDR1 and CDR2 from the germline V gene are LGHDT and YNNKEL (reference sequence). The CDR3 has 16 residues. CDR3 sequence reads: CASSPRLAGGVDTQYF.

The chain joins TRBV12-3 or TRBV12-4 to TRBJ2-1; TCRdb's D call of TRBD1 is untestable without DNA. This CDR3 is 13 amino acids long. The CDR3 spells CASGAGAFNEQFF.

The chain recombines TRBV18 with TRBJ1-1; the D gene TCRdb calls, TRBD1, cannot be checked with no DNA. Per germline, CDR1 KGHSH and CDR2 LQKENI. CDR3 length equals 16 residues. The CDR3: CASSPDPGPPNTEAFF.

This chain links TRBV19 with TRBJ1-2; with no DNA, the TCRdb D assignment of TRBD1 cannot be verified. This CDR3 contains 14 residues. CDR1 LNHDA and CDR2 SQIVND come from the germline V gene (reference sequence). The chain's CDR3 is CALTPGGTNYGYTF.

The CDR3 region is CAWNTIPNTGELFF. The chain combines TRBV30 with TRBJ2-2. Germline V lookup: CDR1 GTSNPN, CDR2 SVGIG (reference sequence). CDR3 size: 14 residues.

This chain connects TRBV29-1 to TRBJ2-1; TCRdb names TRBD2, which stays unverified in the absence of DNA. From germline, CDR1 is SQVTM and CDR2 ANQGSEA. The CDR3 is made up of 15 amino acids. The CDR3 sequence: CSAGPTSGRSGEQFF.

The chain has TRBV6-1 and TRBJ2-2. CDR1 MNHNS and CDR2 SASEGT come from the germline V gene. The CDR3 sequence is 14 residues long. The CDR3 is CASKEAANTGELFF.

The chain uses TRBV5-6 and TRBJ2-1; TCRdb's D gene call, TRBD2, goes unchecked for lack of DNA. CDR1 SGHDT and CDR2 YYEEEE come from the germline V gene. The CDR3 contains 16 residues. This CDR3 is CASSRLAGGFGNEQFF.

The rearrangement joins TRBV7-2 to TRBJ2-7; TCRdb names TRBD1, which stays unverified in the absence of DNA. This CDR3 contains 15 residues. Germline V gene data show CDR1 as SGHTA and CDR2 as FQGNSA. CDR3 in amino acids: CASSLGGSQGYEQYF.

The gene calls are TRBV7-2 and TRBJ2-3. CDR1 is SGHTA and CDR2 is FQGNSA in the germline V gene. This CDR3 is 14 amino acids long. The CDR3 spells CASSLTRDTDTQYF.

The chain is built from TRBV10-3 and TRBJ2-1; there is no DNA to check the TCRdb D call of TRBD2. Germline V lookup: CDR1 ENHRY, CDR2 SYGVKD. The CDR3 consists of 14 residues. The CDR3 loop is CAISTGTGYNEQFF.

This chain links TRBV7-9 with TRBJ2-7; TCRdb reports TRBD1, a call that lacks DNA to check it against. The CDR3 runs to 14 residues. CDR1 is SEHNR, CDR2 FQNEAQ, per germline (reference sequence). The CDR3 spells CASSLRETGYEQYF.

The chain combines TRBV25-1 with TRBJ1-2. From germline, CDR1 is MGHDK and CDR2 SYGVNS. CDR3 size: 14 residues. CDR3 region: CASKGGGKNYGYTF.

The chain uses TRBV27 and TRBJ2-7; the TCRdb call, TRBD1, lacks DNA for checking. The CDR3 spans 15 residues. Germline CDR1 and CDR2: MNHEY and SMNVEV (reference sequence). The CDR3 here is CASSLWGGGKYEQYF.

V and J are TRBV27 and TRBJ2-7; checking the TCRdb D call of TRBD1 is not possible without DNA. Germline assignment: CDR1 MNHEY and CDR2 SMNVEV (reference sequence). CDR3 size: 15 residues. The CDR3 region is CATQGPGQGAYEQYF.

The CDR3 loop reads CSVKSRLGDTQYF. This rearrangement joins TRBV29-1 to TRBJ2-3; TCRdb names TRBD1, which stays unverified in the absence of DNA. This CDR3 contains 13 residues. Germline V gene data show CDR1 as SQVTM and CDR2 as ANQGSEA.

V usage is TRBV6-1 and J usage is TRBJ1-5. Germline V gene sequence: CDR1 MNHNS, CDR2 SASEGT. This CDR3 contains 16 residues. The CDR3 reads CASSETLGPIGQPQHF.

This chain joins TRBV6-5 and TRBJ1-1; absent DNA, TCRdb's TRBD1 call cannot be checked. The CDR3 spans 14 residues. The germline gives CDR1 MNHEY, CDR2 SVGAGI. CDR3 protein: CASSYMDRVSEAFF.

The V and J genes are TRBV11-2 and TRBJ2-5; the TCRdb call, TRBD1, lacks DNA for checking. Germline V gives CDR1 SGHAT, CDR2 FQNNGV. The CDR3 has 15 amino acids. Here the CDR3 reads CASSLGTDRAGTQYF.

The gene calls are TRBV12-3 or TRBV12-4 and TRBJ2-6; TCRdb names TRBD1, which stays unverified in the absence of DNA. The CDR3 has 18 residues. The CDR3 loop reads CASSFTGHSSSGANVLTF.

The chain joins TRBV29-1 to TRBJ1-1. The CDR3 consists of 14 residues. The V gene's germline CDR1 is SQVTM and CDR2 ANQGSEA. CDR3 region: CSVEISGGGTEAFF. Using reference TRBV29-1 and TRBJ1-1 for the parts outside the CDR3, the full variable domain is SAVISQKPSRDICQRGTSLTIQCQVDSQVTMMFWYRQQPGQSLTLIATANQGSEATYESGFVIDKFPISRPNLTFSTLTVSNMSPEDSSIYLCSVEISGGGTEAFFGQGTRLTVV.